This T cell receptor beta chain was identified in a study of beta chain features in type 1 diabetes. Study-wide context: The study found patients and healthy donors alike in age, gender and cell yields.

The length of the CDR3 is 15 residues. Germline loops: CDR1 MDHEN, CDR2 SYDVKM. V lost 5 bases, J lost 3 bases, and 17 bases lay in between. This clone appeared a few times. Its cognate antigen is unknown. The study reverse transcribed the entire isolated RNA, so it sequenced expressed TCRB transcripts. Assay: immunoSEQ multiplex PCR; the TCRdb copy retains only in-frame clones and omits some. The table includes some 290,000 clones, less than 30% detected once. Regarding the study as a whole: Significant though moderate, a shortening of TCRB CDR3s appeared in all four CD4+ subsets of Type 1 diabetes patients.

This clonotype was obtained from a woman between 25 and 40 years old with type 1 diabetes. The sample comprised naive CD4+ T cells from blood. The chain combines TRBV28 with TRBJ2-7; tentative D call: TRBD2 (6 bases). CDR3 DNA: TGTGCCAGCAGTCCCCCGGGACTGAATATCTACGAGCAGTACTTC. It translates to CASSPPGLNIYEQYF.